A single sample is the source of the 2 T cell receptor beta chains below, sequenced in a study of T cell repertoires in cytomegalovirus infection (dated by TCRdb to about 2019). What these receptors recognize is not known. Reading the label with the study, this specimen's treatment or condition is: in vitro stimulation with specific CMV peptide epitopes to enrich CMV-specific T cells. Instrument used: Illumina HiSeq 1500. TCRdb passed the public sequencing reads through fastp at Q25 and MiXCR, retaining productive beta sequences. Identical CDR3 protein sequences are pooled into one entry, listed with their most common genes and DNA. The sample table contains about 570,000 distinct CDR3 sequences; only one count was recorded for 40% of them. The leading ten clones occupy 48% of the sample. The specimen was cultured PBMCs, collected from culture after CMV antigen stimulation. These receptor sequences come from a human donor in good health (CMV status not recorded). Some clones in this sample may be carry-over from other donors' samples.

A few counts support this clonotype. CDR3 DNA: TGCAGTGCTGGCCTAAGCACTGAAGCTTTCTTT. Residues: CSAGLSTEAFF. This chain joins TRBV20-1 and TRBJ1-1; D remains unclear. CDR1 is DFQATT, CDR2 SNEGSKA, per germline (reference sequence). V gave up 5 bases and J gave up 4 bases, with 8 bases separating them. The CDR3 has 11 amino acids.

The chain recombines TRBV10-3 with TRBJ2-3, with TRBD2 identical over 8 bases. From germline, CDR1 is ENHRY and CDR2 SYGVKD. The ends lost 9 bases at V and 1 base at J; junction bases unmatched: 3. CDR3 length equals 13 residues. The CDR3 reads CAISTSGTDTQYF. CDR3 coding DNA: TGTGCCATTTCGACTAGCGGCACAGATACGCAGTATTTT.